A selection of T cell receptor beta chains follows, all from one sample in a study of blood T cells in healthy people across ages. TCRdb used MiXCR to reprocess the 5' RACE reads, holding one entry per CDR3 protein. Of roughly 1,500,000 distinct CDR3 sequences in the sample, roughly 32% were seen once. The sequenced material came from blood. The source of these receptors is a woman aged 25 to 39 in good health. Each CDR3 is given with its conserved first and last residue. The D gene is left open where the match is weak. Clone size is given for some rows only: seen once, a few or many times, or a class if the clone is expanded.

TRBJ2-6,TRBV5-1,many,NA,CASSYNSGANVLTF,TGCGCCAGCAGCTACAACTCTGGGGCCAACGTCCTGACTTTC
TRBJ1-2,TRBV29-1,NA,NA,CSAQPGQHGYTF,TGCAGCGCGCAACCGGGACAACATGGCTACACCTTC
TRBJ2-2,TRBV6-5,NA,TRBD2,CASTRTGGLTGELFF,TGTGCCAGCACCCGGACGGGGGGGCTCACCGGGGAGCTGTTTTTT
TRBJ2-1,TRBV7-2,many,TRBD2,CASSLTSDNEQFF,TGTGCCAGCAGCTTGACTAGCGACAATGAGCAGTTCTTC
TRBJ1-2,TRBV5-1,NA,NA,CASSFDYTF,TGCGCCAGCAGCTTCGACTACACCTTC
TRBJ2-5,TRBV4-2,few,NA,CASSQARTMRETQYF,TGTGCCAGCAGCCAAGCCAGGACTATGCGAGAGACCCAGTACTTC
TRBJ1-2,TRBV7-8,few,NA,CASSFRTDRYGYTF,TGTGCCAGCAGCTTCCGGACCGACCGTTATGGCTACACCTTC
TRBJ2-2,TRBV20-1,few,NA,CSAETGGELFF,TGCAGTGCTGAGACAGGCGGGGAGCTGTTTTTT
TRBJ1-2,TRBV20-1,NA,NA,CSASRQEDYGYTF,TGCAGTGCTAGCCGACAGGAGGACTATGGCTACACCTTC
TRBJ2-7,TRBV29-1,NA,TRBD2,CSVTSGSMYEQYF,TGCAGCGTCACTAGCGGGAGTATGTACGAGCAGTACTTC
TRBJ2-7,TRBV27,many,NA,CASSLGGPSYEQYF,TGTGCCAGCAGCTTAGGAGGGCCTTCCTACGAGCAGTACTTC
TRBJ2-6,TRBV15,many,NA,CATSPSLGGANVLTF,TGTGCCACCAGCCCCTCTCTTGGTGGGGCCAACGTCCTGACTTTC
TRBJ1-2,TRBV4-1,NA,NA,CASSPPPQAGGRGYTF,TGCGCCAGCAGCCCGCCACCGCAGGCAGGCGGGCGCGGCTACACCTTC
TRBJ1-2,TRBV18,NA,TRBD1,CASSERQGDRANYGYTF,TGTGCCAGCTCAGAGAGACAGGGAGACAGAGCTAACTATGGCTACACCTTC
TRBJ2-1,TRBV11-1,few,TRBD2,CASSSRSSGGAFPSSYNEQFF,TGTGCCAGCAGCTCACGGTCTAGCGGGGGGGCCTTTCCTAGCTCCTACAATGAGCAGTTCTTC
TRBJ1-1,TRBV10-3,few,NA,CAIHEGTYTEAFF,TGTGCCATCCATGAGGGCACGTACACTGAAGCTTTCTTT
TRBJ1-2,TRBV27,NA,TRBD1,CASSSGQAGHTF,TGTGCCAGCAGTTCCGGACAGGCTGGCCACACCTTC
TRBJ2-1,TRBV6-6,NA,TRBD1,CACSYVGQGNEQFF,TGTGCCTGCAGTTACGTGGGACAGGGCAATGAGCAGTTCTTC
TRBJ2-1,TRBV2,NA,NA,CASSRSSEEQFF,TGTGCCAGCAGTCGATCTAGCGAAGAGCAGTTCTTC
TRBJ2-4,TRBV6-1,once,TRBD2,CASSSTSGRYGKNIQYF,TGTGCCAGCAGTAGTACTAGCGGGAGATATGGCAAAAACATTCAGTACTTC
TRBJ2-3,TRBV2,NA,TRBD1,CASTNRDRDPDTQYF,TGTGCCAGCACCAACCGGGACAGGGACCCAGATACGCAGTATTTT
TRBJ1-2,TRBV29-1,few,TRBD1,CSVGTRTGGGYTF,TGCAGCGTAGGAACCCGGACAGGGGGTGGCTACACCTTC
TRBJ2-1,TRBV20-1,few,TRBD1,CSATRDRGYNEQFF,TGCAGTGCTACCCGGGACAGGGGTTACAATGAGCAGTTCTTC
TRBJ1-4,TRBV6-1,many,NA,CASRSKEKLFF,TGTGCCAGCAGATCGAAGGAAAAACTGTTTTTT
TRBJ2-2,TRBV5-1,NA,NA,CASSFTAGRNTGELFF,TGCGCCAGCAGCTTTACGGCGGGACGAAACACCGGGGAGCTGTTTTTT
TRBJ2-1,TRBV6-6,few,TRBD2,CASSYPKGLAGNEQFF,TGTGCCAGCAGTTACCCTAAGGGACTAGCTGGTAATGAGCAGTTCTTC
TRBJ2-7,TRBV4-1,NA,NA,CASSQDRSRTGGVYEQYF,TGCGCCAGCAGCCAAGACAGATCCCGGACAGGAGGGGTCTACGAGCAGTACTTC
TRBJ1-1,TRBV29-1,NA,TRBD1,CSVAAGGLNTEAFF,TGCAGCGTTGCGGCAGGGGGCTTGAACACTGAAGCTTTCTTT
TRBJ2-3,TRBV7-2,many,NA,CASSLFAAADTQYF,TGTGCCAGCAGCTTATTTGCGGCGGCAGATACGCAGTATTTT
TRBJ1-1,TRBV5-6,few,NA,CASSRDTGQFVTEAFF,TGTGCCAGCAGCCGTGATACCGGACAGTTCGTCACTGAAGCTTTCTTT
TRBJ2-3,TRBV7-2,few,NA,CASSLTHGTDTQYF,TGTGCCAGCAGCTTAACTCACGGCACAGATACGCAGTATTTT
TRBJ2-3,TRBV7-3,few,NA,CASSSRHESTDTQYF,TGTGCCAGCAGCTCACGTCACGAAAGCACAGATACGCAGTATTTT
TRBJ2-5,TRBV27,NA,NA,CASSSAGRGQETQYF,TGTGCCAGCAGTTCCGCGGGGCGAGGACAAGAGACCCAGTACTTC
TRBJ2-1,TRBV9,NA,NA,CASSADPTSYNEQFF,TGTGCCAGCAGCGCTGACCCTACCTCCTACAATGAGCAGTTCTTC
TRBJ1-4,TRBV20-1,NA,TRBD1,CSARSGTGDPINEKLFF,TGCAGTGCTAGATCCGGGACAGGGGATCCTATTAATGAAAAACTGTTTTTT
TRBJ1-1,TRBV9,NA,TRBD1,CASSGKGALIGNTEAFF,TGTGCCAGCAGTGGGAAGGGGGCGCTTATCGGGAACACTGAAGCTTTCTTT
TRBJ1-2,TRBV2,few,NA,CASSLLSTGANYGYTF,TGTGCCAGCAGTTTACTATCGACGGGAGCAAACTATGGCTACACCTTC
TRBJ1-4,TRBV7-3,NA,NA,CASSFSANEKLFF,TGTGCCAGCAGCTTTTCGGCTAATGAAAAACTGTTTTTT
TRBJ1-2,TRBV20-1,NA,NA,CSAVEVQGVYGYTF,TGCAGTGCCGTGGAAGTCCAGGGAGTCTATGGCTACACCTTC
TRBJ1-2,TRBV7-8,NA,NA,CASSLGLTYGYTF,TGTGCCAGCAGTTTGGGACTCACCTATGGCTACACCTTC
TRBJ1-2,TRBV29-1,NA,NA,CSAGWGNYGYTF,TGCAGCGCTGGATGGGGGAACTATGGCTACACCTTC
TRBJ1-5,TRBV6-6,NA,NA,CASSYSGQPQHF,TGTGCCAGCAGTTACTCCGGTCAGCCCCAGCATTTT
TRBJ2-3,TRBV27,NA,TRBD2,CASRTWGSGELGTDTQYF,TGTGCCAGCAGGACCTGGGGTAGCGGGGAATTAGGCACAGATACGCAGTATTTT
TRBJ2-5,TRBV29-1,many,TRBD2,CSVEKAGVEETQYF,TGCAGCGTTGAGAAAGCGGGAGTTGAAGAGACCCAGTACTTC
TRBJ1-2,TRBV12-3/TRBV12-4,NA,TRBD1,CVSSSGTGVLYGYTF,TGTGTCAGCAGTTCAGGGACAGGGGTTCTCTATGGCTACACCTTC
TRBJ2-1,TRBV19,NA,NA,CASSIDPMLDEQFF,TGTGCCAGTAGTATCGACCCCATGCTAGATGAGCAGTTCTTC
TRBJ2-6,TRBV7-3,few,NA,CASSLGVRAGANVLTF,TGTGCCAGCAGCTTAGGCGTCAGGGCTGGGGCCAACGTCCTGACTTTC
TRBJ2-5,TRBV9,NA,NA,CASSVGGAGQQTQYF,TGTGCCAGCAGCGTAGGGGGGGCAGGTCAGCAGACCCAGTACTTC
TRBJ2-1,TRBV28,many,NA,CASKSPRGDTYNEQFF,TGTGCCAGCAAGTCTCCCCGGGGGGACACCTACAATGAGCAGTTCTTC
TRBJ2-7,TRBV11-2,NA,NA,CASSLGGEFYEQYF,TGTGCCAGCAGCTTAGGCGGGGAGTTCTACGAGCAGTACTTC
TRBJ2-1,TRBV12-3/TRBV12-4,NA,NA,CASTLGGPYNEQFF,TGTGCCAGCACCCTTGGCGGGCCCTACAATGAGCAGTTCTTC
TRBJ2-1,TRBV10-3,few,TRBD2,CAVSPVAGGSYNEQFF,TGTGCCGTCAGTCCGGTCGCGGGCGGGAGCTACAATGAGCAGTTCTTC
TRBJ1-2,TRBV29-1,many,NA,CSVEYRAPLRDGYTF,TGCAGCGTTGAATACCGGGCCCCCCTTCGAGATGGCTACACCTTC
TRBJ2-6,TRBV10-3,NA,TRBD1,CAISPGGPSGANVLTF,TGTGCCATCAGTCCAGGGGGACCCTCTGGGGCCAACGTCCTGACTTTC
TRBJ1-1,TRBV20-1,NA,NA,CSARTEEAFF,TGCAGTGCGCGGACAGAAGAAGCTTTCTTT
TRBJ2-1,TRBV7-2,few,TRBD2,CASSLSSGSYDEQFF,TGTGCCAGCAGCTTATCCAGCGGGAGTTATGATGAGCAGTTCTTC
TRBJ1-1,TRBV2,many,NA,CASRRGTEAFF,TGTGCCAGCAGGAGGGGGACTGAAGCTTTCTTT
TRBJ2-7,TRBV7-9,few,NA,CASSRLAGTHRYEQYF,TGTGCCAGCAGCCGCCTAGCTGGGACACATCGCTACGAGCAGTACTTC